What follows is one T cell receptor beta chain and its context. Clones were read by immunoSEQ multiplex PCR, and TCRdb kept only the in-frame ones, dropping some. The data show under 1 million clones, with nearly 95% seen just once and under 30% held by the top ten. The data belong to a study of shared clonotypes between healthy human individuals. Naive CD8 cells lacked CD45RO, underwent positive selection for CCR7 and left out terminally differentiated effector memory CD45RA+ cells. V was shortened by 5 bases and J by 8 bases, with 11 bases between the two germline ends. Germline V gene data show CDR1 as SEHNR and CDR2 as FQNEAQ (reference sequence). The length of the CDR3 is 12 residues.

The rearrangement uses TRBV7-9 and TRBJ2-3; D is possibly TRBD2 (5 bases). The source is a man younger than 40 in good health. Sequenced sample: naive CD8+ T cells sorted from blood. This CDR3 reads CASSTGGGTQYF. CDR3 nucleotides: TGTGCCAGCAGCACTGGAGGTGGTACGCAGTATTTT.